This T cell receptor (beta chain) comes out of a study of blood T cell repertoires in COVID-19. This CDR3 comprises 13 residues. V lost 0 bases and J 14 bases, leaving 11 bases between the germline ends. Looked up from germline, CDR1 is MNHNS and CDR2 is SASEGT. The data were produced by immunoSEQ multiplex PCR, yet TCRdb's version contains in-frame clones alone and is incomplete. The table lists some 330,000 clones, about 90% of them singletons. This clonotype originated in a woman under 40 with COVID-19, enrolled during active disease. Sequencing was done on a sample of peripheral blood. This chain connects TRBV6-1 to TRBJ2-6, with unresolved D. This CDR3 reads CASSEAVQHLLTF. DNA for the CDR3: TGTGCCAGCAGTGAAGCGGTACAGCACCTCCTGACTTTC.